These 10 T cell receptor beta chains were all obtained from the same sample, sequenced in a study of yellow fever vaccine responses in identical twins. TCRdb called the RT-PCR reads again in MiXCR, with one record for every CDR3 protein. The sample has thousands of distinct CDR3 sequences, roughly 87% seen once. Sequences were derived from T cells from blood (PBMCs), unsorted or a sorted subset (not recorded which), sampled before or after yellow fever vaccination (not recorded which). These receptors were taken from a woman aged 18-29 years who received the yellow fever vaccine.

The chain joins TRBV23-1 to TRBJ1-3; 11 bases match TRBD1. TRBV23-1 is reported as an ORF; its role is uncertain. V lost 9 bases, J lost 4 bases, and 2 bases stayed unmatched. The CDR3 extends over 13 amino acids. This CDR3 is CARRTGGGNTIYF. The CDR3 DNA is TGCGCCAGGAGGACAGGGGGCGGAAACACCATATATTTT.

The chain couples TRBV12-3 or TRBV12-4 to TRBJ2-1; D not resolved. This CDR3 region has 16 residues. V was trimmed by 5 bases and J by 2 bases, leaving 16 bases between them. CDR3 loop: CASSPTSQETYNEQFF. The CDR3 nucleotides are TGTGCCAGCAGTCCAACATCTCAGGAGACCTACAATGAGCAGTTCTTC.

This sequence joins TRBV24-1 and TRBJ2-1; D is possibly TRBD1 (5 bases). The CDR3 loop spans 14 amino acids. Germline V gives CDR1 KGHDR, CDR2 SFDVKD. V was clipped by 9 bases and J by 5 bases, with 16 bases between them. This chain's CDR3 is CATSRVGLNNEQFF. In DNA, the CDR3 is TGTGCCACCTCTCGGGTGGGGCTTAACAATGAGCAGTTCTTC.

V is TRBV12-3 or TRBV12-4 and J is TRBJ2-7; either TRBD1 or TRBD2 may supply D (5 bases each). The ends were cut back, 3 bases at V and 4 bases at J, with 13 bases in the middle. The CDR3 totals 14 residues. The CDR3 region is CASSFNSWGYEQYF. CDR3 DNA: TGTGCCAGCAGTTTCAACAGCTGGGGGTACGAGCAGTACTTC.

V gene TRBV29-1 combines with J gene TRBJ1-1; no reliable D call. Germline lookup yields CDR1 SQVTM and CDR2 ANQGSEA. Deletions cut 4 bases from V and 0 bases from J, with 9 bases between. The CDR3 is made up of 13 amino acids. CDR3 sequence reads: CSVVALMNTEAFF. The CDR3 DNA reads as TGCAGCGTTGTTGCACTGATGAACACTGAAGCTTTCTTT.

The chain couples TRBV10-3 to TRBJ1-5; D remains ambiguous. The CDR3 is 15 residues long. In germline, CDR1 is ENHRY, CDR2 SYGVKD. The germline V and J ends were trimmed by 2 bases and 3 bases, with 11 bases remaining between them. The DNA of the CDR3 is TGTGCCATCAGTGAGGGGCACAAACCCAATCAGCCCCAGCATTTT. It encodes CAISEGHKPNQPQHF.

The chain joins TRBV6-1 to TRBJ2-1; D is possibly TRBD2 (7 bases). CDR1 is MNHNS and CDR2 is SASEGT in the germline V gene. V dropped 6 bases and J dropped 10 bases, with 22 bases sitting between them. There are 15 residues in the CDR3. This chain's CDR3 is CASRLPSGGLGEQFF. For the CDR3, the DNA is TGTGCCAGCAGACTCCCCTCCGGGGGGCTAGGAGAGCAGTTCTTC.

The chain is built from TRBV7-6 and TRBJ2-1; the match to TRBD1 covers 9 bases. The CDR3 totals 15 residues. V lost 1 base and J lost 4; bases outside the gene matches: 2. CDR1 and CDR2 (germline): SGHVS, FNYEAQ. The CDR3 loop reads CASSLGGQGYNEQFF. CDR3 DNA: TGTGCCAGCAGCTTAGGGGGACAGGGATACAATGAGCAGTTCTTC.

The chain's CDR3 is CSVAHSSGRRTDTQYF. CDR3 bases: TGCAGCGTCGCCCACAGTAGCGGGAGAAGAACAGATACGCAGTATTTT. The chain couples TRBV29-1 to TRBJ2-3; 9 nucleotides agree with TRBD2. This CDR3 spans 16 amino acids. Germline assignment: CDR1 SQVTM and CDR2 ANQGSEA. Trimming removed 6 bases from V and 3 bases from J; junction bases left unmatched: 13.

This chain links TRBV11-3 with TRBJ2-1; D might be TRBD1 or TRBD2, each matching 5 bases. The ends were cut back, 1 base at V and 0 bases at J, with 10 bases in the middle. CDR3 size: 16 residues. Germline assignment: CDR1 SGHNT and CDR2 YENEEA. The CDR3, as DNA: TGTGCCAGCAGCTTAGTGGGGGTGAGCTCCTACAATGAGCAGTTCTTC. It codes for CASSLVGVSSYNEQFF.